These 6 T cell receptor beta chains originate from one sample sequenced in a study of control samples from healthy donors and cancer patients. TCRdb's table, derived via immunoSEQ multiplex PCR, lists solely in-frame clones and lacks some. The profile shows some 140,000 clones, approximately 86% of them singletons. The specimen sequenced was blood. The receptors come from a woman in her thirties in good health.

The chain has TRBV15 and TRBJ2-7; TRBD1 is a possible D gene (5 bases). Trimming stripped 4 bases from V and 1 base from J, with 8 bases between. The CDR3 contains 13 residues. The germline V gene encodes CDR1 LNHNV and CDR2 YYDKDF (reference sequence). This CDR3 reads CATSTRQSYEQYF. The CDR3 nucleotides are TGTGCCACCAGCACCCGACAGTCCTACGAGCAGTACTTC.

The chain employs TRBV30 and TRBJ1-5; TRBD1 aligns across 8 bases. Trimming removed 3 bases from V and 3 bases from J; junction bases left unmatched: 7. CDR3 length: 15 residues. Germline V gene lookup returns CDR1 GTSNPN and CDR2 SVGIG (reference sequence). The CDR3 DNA sequence: TGTGCCTGGAGGTCCCAGGGGGCCCTCAATCAGCCCCAGCATTTT. Translation gives CAWRSQGALNQPQHF.

The rearrangement links TRBV20-1 to TRBJ2-7, with D perhaps TRBD2 (6 bases). The germline gives CDR1 DFQATT, CDR2 SNEGSKA (reference sequence). This CDR3 has 11 amino acids. V dropped 7 bases and J dropped 4 bases, with 11 bases sitting between them. CDR3 in amino acids: CSGREIYEQYF. The CDR3 bases are TGCAGTGGACGGGAGATATACGAGCAGTACTTC.

The chain combines TRBV28 with TRBJ2-4; 7 bases line up with TRBD2. Germline lookup yields CDR1 MDHEN and CDR2 SYDVKM. Losses at the gene ends were 7 bases for V and 8 bases for J; bases not matched to a gene: 17. CDR3 length: 16 amino acids. The CDR3, as DNA: TGTGCCAGCACCGTTAAATTCGCGGGAGCATCATACATTCAGTACTTC. Protein product: CASTVKFAGASYIQYF.

This chain links TRBV24-1 with TRBJ2-1; a possible D gene is TRBD2 (5 bases). V was pared by 6 bases and J by 5 bases, with 10 bases between. The CDR3 covers 13 residues. Germline V gives CDR1 KGHDR, CDR2 SFDVKD. The CDR3 sequence is CATSQRRDNEQFF. The CDR3 DNA sequence: TGTGCCACCAGTCAGCGGCGGGACAATGAGCAGTTCTTC.

This chain links TRBV7-2 with TRBJ2-7; D not resolved. The V end was cut by 3 bases, the J end by 4 bases, with 10 bases between. CDR1 is SGHTA and CDR2 is FQGNSA in the germline V gene. CDR3 length: 13 residues. The CDR3 loop reads CASSFIVGYEQYF. CDR3 DNA sequence: TGTGCCAGCAGCTTCATCGTGGGGTACGAGCAGTACTTC.